This T cell receptor (beta chain) appears in the sequencing data of a study of blood T cell repertoires in COVID-19. Germline V gives CDR1 MNHEY, CDR2 SMNVEV (reference sequence). The CDR3 has 16 residues. Trimming removed 5 bases from V and 4 bases from J; junction bases left unmatched: 11. Method: immunoSEQ multiplex PCR; TCRdb's copy keeps in-frame clones and lacks some. The sample yields 100,000 to 140,000 clones, less than 90% seen once. Sequencing was done on a sample of peripheral blood. This sequence joins TRBV27 and TRBJ2-1; TRBD1 aligns across 7 bases. The receptor was derived from a human donor in a cohort sampled during active COVID-19. As DNA, the CDR3 is TGTGCCAGCAGTGCGCTCCGGGACAGACCTTACAATGAGCAGTTCTTC. Translated: CASSALRDRPYNEQFF.